The 32 T cell receptor beta chains below all came from one sample that was sequenced in a study of cytomegalovirus exposure and HLA in healthy donors. Profiled with immunoSEQ multiplex PCR; TCRdb holds only in-frame clones, not every one. Seen here are 190,000 or so clones, more than 65% observed once, and the top ten hold around 15%. The sample taken for sequencing was PBMCs. These receptor sequences come from a woman aged 25 to 39 in good health and CMV-seropositive.

CDR3 loop: CASLAGGLNEQFF. The CDR3, as DNA: TGTGCCAGCTTAGCGGGAGGGCTCAATGAGCAGTTCTTC. V is TRBV28 and J is TRBJ2-1; TRBD2 matches at 11 bases. With V trimmed by 8 bases and J by 6 bases, 3 bases remained unmatched. Germline loops: CDR1 MDHEN, CDR2 SYDVKM. This CDR3 has 13 amino acids.

The rearrangement uses TRBV6-5 and TRBJ1-3; TRBD1 aligns across 7 bases. The CDR3 runs to 15 residues. Germline assignment: CDR1 MNHEY and CDR2 SVGAGI. The J segment lost 0 bases and the V segment lost 6 bases, leaving 5 bases of the junction unmatched. The CDR3 DNA is TGTGCCAGCAGGGACAGGTCTCCCTCTGGAAACACCATATATTTT. It encodes CASRDRSPSGNTIYF.

Turning to this clone: The identical CDR3 is also encoded by other nucleotide sequences in the sample. The chain recombines TRBV28 with TRBJ2-7; perhaps TRBD1 as D (6 bases). Trimming left V 3 bases short and J 2 bases short, with 8 bases between. Per the germline V gene, CDR1 is MDHEN and CDR2 is SYDVKM. This CDR3 region has 13 residues. CDR3 protein: CASSLTGPYEQYF. CDR3 sequence (DNA): TGTGCCAGCAGTTTGACAGGACCCTACGAGCAGTACTTC.

This clone was picked up one time. Written as DNA, the CDR3 is TGTGCCTATGACCGGGGGGACAGGGAAAATGGCTACACCTTC. This gives the protein CAYDRGDRENGYTF. The chain employs TRBV7-6 and TRBJ1-2; TRBD1 aligns across 9 bases. The J segment lost 6 bases and the V segment lost 11 bases, leaving 13 bases of the junction unmatched. The CDR3 has 14 residues. Germline loops: CDR1 SGHVS, CDR2 FNYEAQ.

The chain is built from TRBV6-1 and TRBJ2-7; 9 bases agree with TRBD1. Germline CDR1 is MNHNS and CDR2 is SASEGT. The CDR3 is 12 amino acids. The junction had 3 bases not matched to a gene; V was cut back by 11 bases and J by 1 base. CDR3 in DNA: TGTGCCGGGGGACAGGGTTCCTACGAGCAGTACTTC. Amino acid sequence: CAGGQGSYEQYF.

The chain carries TRBV11-2 and TRBJ2-1; 9 bases are a match to TRBD2. This CDR3 comprises 13 residues. Germline V gene lookup returns CDR1 SGHAT and CDR2 FQNNGV. The junction had 0 bases not matched to a gene; V was cut back by 5 bases and J by 4 bases. CDR3 nucleotides: TGTGCCAGCAGCCTAGCGGGGTACAATGAGCAGTTCTTC. The encoded protein is CASSLAGYNEQFF.

The chain combines TRBV30 with TRBJ2-1, with 10 bases that match TRBD2. In germline, CDR1 is GTSNPN, CDR2 SVGIG (reference sequence). The CDR3 spans 16 residues. J was trimmed by 6 bases and V by 3 bases; bases with no gene match: 11. The CDR3 here is CAWSAGASGRANEQFF. In nucleotides, the CDR3 is TGTGCCTGGAGCGCGGGGGCTAGCGGGAGAGCCAATGAGCAGTTCTTC.

CDR3 DNA: TGTGCCAGCAGCGTAGGGGGACATGACAGGGGAAACACCATATATTTT. Protein: CASSVGGHDRGNTIYF. This chain connects TRBV9 to TRBJ1-3; D is perhaps TRBD1 (6 bases). The germline V gene has CDR1 SGDLS and CDR2 YYNGEE. CDR3 length equals 16 residues. V lost 0 bases and J lost 4, with 14 bases in between. The full variable domain, completed using reference TRBV9 and TRBJ1-3, is DSGVTQTPKHLITATGQRVTLRCSPRSGDLSVYWYQQSLDQGLQFLIQYYNGEERAKGNILERFSAQQFPDLHSELNLSSLELGDSALYFCASSVGGHDRGNTIYFGEGSWLTVV.

The rearrangement links TRBV5-5 to TRBJ1-2; 7 bases line up with TRBD1. Germline V gene sequence: CDR1 SGHKS, CDR2 YYEKEE (reference sequence). CDR3 length: 16 residues. Germline trimming cut 0 bases from V and 3 bases from J; bases unmatched to any gene: 8. In DNA, the CDR3 is TGTGCCAGCAGCTTGGGGGACAGCTCCCAATACTATGGCTACACCTTC. It is translated as CASSLGDSSQYYGYTF.

The CDR3 sequence: CASSQPEAPTQPQHF. The CDR3 DNA follows: TGCGCCAGCAGCCAGCCCGAGGCACCAACGCAGCCCCAGCATTTT. V usage is TRBV4-1 and J usage is TRBJ1-5; D is uncertain. The CDR3 has 15 amino acids. V was clipped by 3 bases and J by 7 bases, with 16 bases between them. Germline loops: CDR1 MGHRA, CDR2 YSYEKL.

In this sample, this clone turned up once. The chain combines TRBV6-1 with TRBJ2-7; 9 bases line up with TRBD2. CDR1 and CDR2 from the germline V gene are MNHNS and SASEGT. This CDR3 is built from 16 residues. Germline trimming cut 4 bases from V and 5 bases from J; bases unmatched to any gene: 12. The DNA for the CDR3 is TGTGCCAGCAGTGGCCCCAGCGGGAGGAATTCCCACGAGCAGTACTTC. Protein product: CASSGPSGRNSHEQYF.

V usage is TRBV28 and J usage is TRBJ2-7; D uncertain. Between the trimmed V and J ends, which lost 8 bases and 5 bases, there was a span of 16 bases. CDR1 MDHEN and CDR2 SYDVKM come from the germline V gene. The CDR3 sequence is 13 residues long. The CDR3 loop is CASELINTHEQYF. The CDR3 bases are TGTGCCAGCGAATTAATAAACACCCACGAGCAGTACTTC.

The chain joins TRBV28 to TRBJ1-2; maybe TRBD1 (5 bases). Germline-derived CDR1 and CDR2 are MDHEN and SYDVKM. The CDR3 extends over 13 amino acids. Trimming removed 4 bases at V and 9 bases at J, with 15 bases between. CDR3 DNA sequence: TGTGCCAGCAGTTGGGGGGTACTCTGGAGCTACACCTTC. This translates into CASSWGVLWSYTF.

CDR3 loop: CASSLIEGYEQYF. Written as DNA, the CDR3 is TGTGCCAGCAGTTTGATTGAGGGCTACGAGCAGTACTTC. This chain uses TRBV27 with TRBJ2-7, with D perhaps matching TRBD2 (5 bases). This CDR3 is 13 amino acids long. CDR1 and CDR2 (germline): MNHEY, SMNVEV (reference sequence). Trimming pared 3 bases from V and 3 bases from J, leaving 9 bases between.

The CDR3: CASRLMGAGGPYEQYF. Here the CDR3 DNA reads TGTGCCAGCAGATTAATGGGGGCGGGAGGGCCTTACGAGCAGTACTTC. V gene TRBV28 combines with J gene TRBJ2-7, with 9 bases aligning to TRBD2. This CDR3 comprises 16 residues. Germline CDR1 is MDHEN and CDR2 is SYDVKM. J was trimmed by 4 bases and V by 6 bases; bases with no gene match: 13.

This rearrangement joins TRBV6-1 to TRBJ2-1, with TRBD2 matching 13 bases. CDR3 length: 16 residues. Germline values: CDR1 MNHNS, CDR2 SASEGT. The V and J ends lost 4 bases and 4 bases, in that order; junction bases with no gene match: 4. Written as DNA, the CDR3 is TGTGCCAGCAGTGCAAGGACTAGCGGGAGTTACAATGAGCAGTTCTTC. Protein sequence: CASSARTSGSYNEQFF.

The chain recombines TRBV27 with TRBJ2-4; 10 positions agree with TRBD1. Trimming removed 5 bases from V and 0 bases from J; junction bases left unmatched: 4. CDR1 and CDR2 (germline): MNHEY, SMNVEV (reference sequence). CDR3 length: 16 residues. The CDR3 loop reads CASSQTGGRAKNIQYF. CDR3 sequence (DNA): TGTGCCAGCAGTCAGACAGGGGGCAGAGCCAAAAACATTCAGTACTTC.

The rearrangement links TRBV28 to TRBJ2-7; 9 nucleotides align to TRBD2. The junction had 14 bases not matched to a gene; V was cut back by 5 bases and J by 6 bases. Germline CDR1 reads MDHEN; CDR2 reads SYDVKM. This CDR3 contains 16 residues. The CDR3 DNA is TGTGCCAGCAGTCCGGTGGGGCTAGCGGGACTAGGCGAGCAGTACTTC. Its protein is CASSPVGLAGLGEQYF.

This sequence joins TRBV5-1 and TRBJ1-1, with 7 bases fitting TRBD1. Germline CDR1 reads SGHRS; CDR2 reads YFSETQ. Unmatched junction bases numbered 2, after V lost 0 bases and J lost 3 bases. The CDR3 runs 14 residues. Here the CDR3 reads CASSLARGDTEAFF. DNA for the CDR3: TGCGCCAGCAGCTTGGCCAGGGGGGACACTGAAGCTTTCTTT.

The gene calls are TRBV30 and TRBJ2-3; 13 bases map to TRBD2. Germline V gene data show CDR1 as GTSNPN and CDR2 as SVGIG (reference sequence). The CDR3 totals 14 residues. The CDR3 here is CAETSGGLTDTQYF. Here the CDR3 DNA reads TGTGCTGAGACTAGCGGGGGGCTCACAGATACGCAGTATTTT.

The J gene is TRBJ2-6, the V gene TRBV6-5; D is ambiguous. Looked up from germline, CDR1 is MNHEY and CDR2 is SVGAGI. V was cut by 4 bases and J by 2 bases, with 6 bases left in between. The CDR3 runs 14 residues. The CDR3 DNA is TGTGCCAGCAGTTTCACTCCTGGGGCCAACGTCCTGACTTTC. Its translation: CASSFTPGANVLTF.

V and J are TRBV30 and TRBJ2-2; 7 nucleotides match TRBD1. With 4 bases clipped from V and 6 bases from J, the junction kept 8 bases outside the gene matches. The CDR3 runs 14 residues. Germline CDR1 GTSNPN, CDR2 SVGIG (reference sequence). CDR3 sequence reads: CAWNSGQGAGELFF. Written as DNA, the CDR3 is TGTGCCTGGAATAGTGGGCAGGGGGCCGGGGAGCTGTTTTTT.

V usage is TRBV6-5 and J usage is TRBJ1-2; 9 nucleotides align to TRBD1. Trimming took 5 bases from V and 3 from J; bases not matched to a gene: 4. Germline CDR1 is MNHEY and CDR2 is SVGAGI. The CDR3 contains 14 residues. Here the CDR3 DNA reads TGTGCCAGCAGTCGGACAGGGGAGGACTATGGCTACACCTTC. It translates to CASSRTGEDYGYTF.

The V gene is TRBV9, the J gene TRBJ1-1; TRBD1 matches at 7 bases. The CDR3 has 14 residues. With V trimmed by 5 bases and J by 6 bases, 10 bases remained unmatched. Germline V CDR1 and CDR2: SGDLS, YYNGEE. CDR3 in amino acids: CASSATGLGAEAFF. The CDR3 DNA sequence: TGTGCCAGCAGTGCGACAGGGTTGGGAGCTGAAGCTTTCTTT.

This chain's CDR3 is CSVVNSLSPPKQFF. The CDR3 region has the DNA TGCAGCGTTGTTAACTCCTTAAGCCCTCCCAAGCAGTTCTTC. The chain employs TRBV29-1 and TRBJ2-1; the D is unclear. V gave up 4 bases and J gave up 11 bases, with 21 bases separating them. CDR3 length equals 14 residues. Per the germline V gene, CDR1 is SQVTM and CDR2 is ANQGSEA.

This clone was recorded a few times. The gene calls are TRBV6-5 and TRBJ2-7; 9 bases map to TRBD2. Germline V gene lookup returns CDR1 MNHEY and CDR2 SVGAGI. The CDR3 runs to 15 residues. Germline trimming cut 3 bases from V and 4 bases from J; bases unmatched to any gene: 7. For the CDR3, the DNA is TGTGCCAGCAGTTATCGGCGACTAGCGGAATACGAGCAGTACTTC. Translating gives CASSYRRLAEYEQYF.

This chain uses TRBV6-1 with TRBJ2-3; no clear D. The V end was cut by 3 bases, the J end by 4 bases, with 8 bases between. Germline loops: CDR1 MNHNS, CDR2 SASEGT. The CDR3 is made up of 13 amino acids. This CDR3 is CASSEYVADTQYF. The CDR3 DNA follows: TGTGCCAGCAGTGAGTATGTAGCAGATACGCAGTATTTT.

The gene calls are TRBV25-1 and TRBJ1-2; 8 bases are a match to TRBD1. V gave up 4 bases and J gave up 7 bases; unmatched junction bases: 11. This CDR3 is built from 15 residues. CDR1 and CDR2 (germline): MGHDK, SYGVNS. CDR3 protein: CASSGPDRAAFGYTF. The CDR3 coding sequence is TGTGCCAGCAGTGGACCGGACAGGGCGGCGTTTGGCTACACCTTC.

V gene TRBV4-1 combines with J gene TRBJ2-1, with 16 bases matching TRBD2. The CDR3 covers 18 residues. Germline loops: CDR1 MGHRA, CDR2 YSYEKL. The junction had 4 bases not matched to a gene; V was cut back by 1 base and J by 4 bases. CDR3 coding DNA: TGCGCCAGCAGCCAAGCCCCGGGACTAGCGGGAGGGTACAATGAGCAGTTCTTC. Amino acid sequence: CASSQAPGLAGGYNEQFF.

This chain uses TRBV19 with TRBJ2-5; D is perhaps TRBD2 (5 bases). Germline lookup yields CDR1 LNHDA and CDR2 SQIVND (reference sequence). The CDR3 is 13 amino acids. Trimming removed 5 bases from V and 5 bases from J, with 12 bases in between. Written as DNA, the CDR3 is TGTGCCAGTAGTGTCGAGGCGGGTGAGACCCAGTACTTC. Translated, it gives CASSVEAGETQYF.

This chain connects TRBV25-1 to TRBJ2-1; D is perhaps TRBD2 (6 bases). Trimming took 0 bases from V and 3 from J, leaving 12 bases between them. The CDR3 has 16 residues. Germline values: CDR1 MGHDK, CDR2 SYGVNS. DNA for the CDR3: TGTGCCAGCAGTGAATACGGGGGAACCCGCTACAATGAGCAGTTCTTC. The encoded protein is CASSEYGGTRYNEQFF.

The rearrangement links TRBV6-1 to TRBJ2-7; D is possibly TRBD2 (6 bases). The CDR3 runs to 14 residues. Deletions cut 5 bases from V and 1 base from J, with 12 bases between. CDR1 and CDR2 (germline): MNHNS, SASEGT. The CDR3 DNA is TGTGCCAGCAGTCCTTCTCTAGCGTCCTACGAGCAGTACTTC. Translated: CASSPSLASYEQYF.